These 25 T cell receptor beta chains came from one sample sequenced in a study of T cell changes during pregnancy in multiple sclerosis. Clones were sequenced by immunoSEQ multiplex PCR, and TCRdb holds only the in-frame ones, with some missing. The table records roughly 45,000 clones, roughly 90% of them present only once. The sample in question was peripheral blood, obtained in the first trimester of pregnancy. The receptors shown here come from a female donor in good health, enrolled as a control in a pregnancy study.

The chain combines TRBV7-2 with TRBJ2-1; 10 positions agree with TRBD2. Per the germline V gene, CDR1 is SGHTA and CDR2 is FQGNSA. The CDR3 runs to 17 residues. V shed 2 bases, J shed 3 bases, and the junction held 7 bases outside the gene matches. The CDR3 is CASSLILAGPYYNEQFF. CDR3 DNA: TGTGCCAGCAGCTTAATACTAGCGGGACCCTACTACAATGAGCAGTTCTTC.

This chain joins TRBV5-1 and TRBJ2-1; 9 nucleotides align to TRBD2. Germline lookup yields CDR1 SGHRS and CDR2 YFSETQ. The CDR3 totals 16 residues. J was trimmed by 1 base and V by 4 bases; bases with no gene match: 6. This chain's CDR3 is CASSRGGATSYNEQFF. Written as DNA, the CDR3 is TGCGCCAGCAGCCGCGGGGGGGCCACGTCCTACAATGAGCAGTTCTTC.

This chain links TRBV6-6 with TRBJ2-4; D possibly corresponds to TRBD1 (6 bases). CDR3 size: 12 residues. Between the trimmed V and J ends, which lost 0 bases and 10 bases, there was a span of 7 bases. Per the germline V gene, CDR1 is MNHNY and CDR2 is SVGAGI (reference sequence). The CDR3 DNA sequence: TGTGCCAGCAGTTACTCGGACAGAATTCAGTACTTC. Translation gives CASSYSDRIQYF.

The rearrangement uses TRBV28 and TRBJ2-7, with 9 bases aligning to TRBD1. Germline V CDR1 and CDR2: MDHEN, SYDVKM. Losses at the gene ends were 6 bases for V and 0 bases for J; bases not matched to a gene: 6. The CDR3 consists of 15 residues. The CDR3 coding sequence is TGTGCCAGCAGCCCAGGACAGGGGAGCTCCTACGAGCAGTACTTC. It yields the protein CASSPGQGSSYEQYF.

V usage is TRBV6-5 and J usage is TRBJ2-7, with D perhaps matching TRBD2 (6 bases). V lost 6 bases and J lost 4, with 10 bases in between. The CDR3 totals 12 residues. From germline, CDR1 is MNHEY and CDR2 SVGAGI. CDR3 in amino acids: CASSGGVYEQYF. CDR3 bases: TGTGCCAGCAGCGGAGGGGTATACGAGCAGTACTTC.

CDR3 protein: CASSLGDFSTDTQYF. In nucleotides, the CDR3 is TGCGCCAGCAGCTTGGGGGACTTTTCCACAGATACGCAGTATTTT. The rearrangement joins TRBV5-1 to TRBJ2-3, with D possibly being TRBD2 (6 bases). Germline CDR1 SGHRS, CDR2 YFSETQ. This CDR3 is 15 amino acids long. Between the trimmed V and J ends, which lost 0 bases and 2 bases, there was a span of 10 bases.

This chain joins TRBV7-8 and TRBJ1-5; D is possibly TRBD1 (6 bases). Trimming stripped 1 base from V and 6 bases from J, with 19 bases between. CDR1 and CDR2 from the germline V gene are SGHVS and FQNEAQ. The CDR3 length is 17 residues. CDR3 coding DNA: TGTGCCAGCAGCTTAGGAGCCCAGGGGATTTTGGTTCAGCCCCAGCATTTT. It translates to CASSLGAQGILVQPQHF.

This chain uses TRBV5-6 with TRBJ2-1; 13 positions match TRBD2. CDR3 size: 18 residues. V lost 4 bases to trimming and J lost 7 bases; unmatched junction nucleotides: 14. Germline values: CDR1 SGHDT, CDR2 YYEEEE. DNA for the CDR3: TGTGCCAGCAGCCCAGGACTAGCGGGGGCGGAATTCGTGAATGAGCAGTTCTTC. Translated: CASSPGLAGAEFVNEQFF.

V usage is TRBV29-1 and J usage is TRBJ2-1; D possibly corresponds to TRBD1 (6 bases). The germline CDR1 and CDR2 sequences are SQVTM and ANQGSEA. The CDR3 spans 14 residues. Trimming took off 6 bases at V and 0 bases at J, with 12 bases between the two ends. In DNA form, the CDR3 reads TGCAGCGTATTAACAGGGAGCTCCTACAATGAGCAGTTCTTC. It specifies CSVLTGSSYNEQFF.

This clone has more than one count but fewer than ten. V is TRBV28 and J is TRBJ1-6; 8 positions match TRBD1. After removal of 4 bases from V and 1 base from J, the junction contained 9 bases not matched to a gene. This CDR3 spans 18 amino acids. Germline assignment: CDR1 MDHEN and CDR2 SYDVKM. CDR3 protein: CASSSDRGLESYNSPLHF. In nucleotides, the CDR3 is TGTGCCAGCAGTTCCGACAGGGGATTAGAATCCTATAATTCACCCCTCCACTTT.

The rearrangement links TRBV7-3 to TRBJ2-1, with TRBD2 matching over 10 bases. After removal of 3 bases from V and 9 bases from J, the junction contained 5 bases not matched to a gene. The germline CDR1 and CDR2 sequences are SGHTA and FQGTGA. This CDR3 has 14 residues. Here the CDR3 reads CASSLSGRAVEQFF. The CDR3 DNA sequence: TGTGCCAGCAGCTTGAGCGGGAGGGCCGTTGAGCAGTTCTTC.

This clone was observed a few times. The V gene is TRBV13, the J gene TRBJ2-5, with 7 bases lining up with TRBD1. The germline V gene has CDR1 PRHDT and CDR2 FYEKMQ (reference sequence). Trimming at V came to 5 bases and at J to 4 bases, leaving 7 bases not matched to a gene. The CDR3 runs 14 residues. CDR3 amino acids: CASSPQDRVETQYF. The DNA for the CDR3 is TGTGCCAGCAGCCCCCAAGACAGGGTAGAGACCCAGTACTTC.

V usage is TRBV7-2 and J usage is TRBJ2-1; maybe TRBD2 (5 bases). V shed 5 bases and J shed 5 bases, with 10 bases lying between them. In germline, CDR1 is SGHTA, CDR2 FQGNSA. This CDR3 has 13 residues. CDR3 bases: TGTGCCAGCAGCCCGCGGGTGGACAATGAGCAGTTCTTC. It yields the protein CASSPRVDNEQFF.

The rearrangement links TRBV23-1 to TRBJ1-6; tentatively, D is TRBD1 (6 bases). TRBV23-1 is classed as an ORF, of uncertain function. V lost 4 bases to trimming and J lost 9 bases, with 10 bases between them. The CDR3 contains 13 residues. The CDR3 nucleotides read TGCGCCAGCAGTCGGCAGGGGCTTTCACCCCTCCACTTT. It translates to CASSRQGLSPLHF.

V is TRBV18 and J is TRBJ2-1, with 9 nucleotides matching TRBD2. The germline V gene encodes CDR1 KGHSH and CDR2 LQKENI. With 6 bases clipped from V and 10 bases from J, the junction kept 10 bases outside the gene matches. This CDR3 spans 14 amino acids. The CDR3, as DNA: TGTGCCAGCTCGGGCAGACTAGCGGTAGAGGAGCAGTTCTTC. Protein: CASSGRLAVEEQFF.

This chain joins TRBV6-5 and TRBJ1-1, with a possible D match to TRBD1 (6 bases). Trimming cost V 4 bases and J 4 bases, with 10 bases left between them. The CDR3 totals 13 residues. CDR1 is MNHEY, CDR2 SVGAGI, per germline. The CDR3, as DNA: TGTGCCAGCAGTTCCGGGGGGCCCACTGAAGCTTTCTTT. As protein: CASSSGGPTEAFF.

V is TRBV4-2 and J is TRBJ1-4, with a possible D match to TRBD1 (6 bases). V lost 0 bases and J lost 0, with 17 bases in between. CDR3 length: 19 amino acids. Per germline, CDR1 LGHNA and CDR2 YNFKEQ. The CDR3 sequence: CASSQEGWDTSATNEKLFF. The DNA for the CDR3 is TGTGCCAGCAGCCAAGAAGGATGGGACACTAGCGCAACTAATGAAAAACTGTTTTTT.

The chain joins TRBV7-3 to TRBJ2-5; TRBD2 agrees at 8 bases. Germline loops: CDR1 SGHTA, CDR2 FQGTGA. The length of the CDR3 is 15 residues. Trimming cost V 5 bases and J 2 bases; bases outside gene matches: 7. CDR3 sequence (DNA): TGTGCCAGCAGCCGCCTAGCGGGCCGGCAAGAGACCCAGTACTTC. Amino acid sequence: CASSRLAGRQETQYF. The entire variable domain, with the rest obtained from reference TRBV7-3 and TRBJ2-5, is as follows: GAGVSQTPSNKVTEKGKYVELRCDPISGHTALYWYRQSLGQGPEFLIYFQGTGAADDSGLPNDRFFAVRPEGSVSTLKIQRTERGDSAVYLCASSRLAGRQETQYFGPGTRLLVL.

The chain combines TRBV5-1 with TRBJ2-1, with 7 bases matching TRBD1. The J segment lost 0 bases and the V segment lost 4 bases, leaving 7 bases of the junction unmatched. The germline CDR1 and CDR2 sequences are SGHRS and YFSETQ. The CDR3 covers 16 residues. The CDR3: CASSLVGDSSYNEQFF. Here the CDR3 DNA reads TGCGCCAGCAGCCTGGTGGGGGACAGCTCCTACAATGAGCAGTTCTTC.

V and J are TRBV5-8 and TRBJ2-1, with no clear D. Germline V gene data show CDR1 as SGHTS and CDR2 as YDEGEE. This CDR3 has 14 residues. Between the trimmed V and J ends, which lost 0 bases and 1 base, there was a span of 5 bases. The CDR3 spells CASSLDYSYNEQFF. In DNA, the CDR3 is TGTGCCAGCAGCTTGGACTATTCCTACAATGAGCAGTTCTTC.

The gene calls are TRBV18 and TRBJ2-7; 8 bases line up with TRBD2. The CDR3 is made up of 14 amino acids. The germline V gene encodes CDR1 KGHSH and CDR2 LQKENI. Unmatched junction bases numbered 5, after V lost 5 bases and J lost 2 bases. In nucleotides, the CDR3 is TGTGCCAGCTCATCCGGGACTAGACCCTACGAGCAGTACTTC. Translating it yields CASSSGTRPYEQYF.

Regarding this clone: This sample also contains other DNA sequences that code for the same CDR3. The rearrangement joins TRBV6-4 to TRBJ2-1; TRBD2 aligns across 15 bases. CDR3 length equals 15 residues. CDR1 is MRHNA and CDR2 is SNTAGT in the germline V gene. J gave up 7 bases and V 2 bases, and 0 bases lay outside the gene matches. CDR3 in amino acids: CASSDGTSGGNEQFF. As DNA, the CDR3 is TGTGCCAGCAGTGACGGGACTAGCGGGGGGAATGAGCAGTTCTTC.

CDR3 in amino acids: CASSEYMGLGNSPLHF. The CDR3, as DNA: TGTGCCAGCAGTGAATATATGGGGCTGGGAAATTCACCCCTCCACTTT. V gene TRBV25-1 combines with J gene TRBJ1-6, with a weak D call TRBD1 (5 bases). Per the germline V gene, CDR1 is MGHDK and CDR2 is SYGVNS. The CDR3 consists of 16 residues. V shed 0 bases and J shed 7 bases, with 13 bases lying between them.

The chain links TRBV19 to TRBJ2-7; 7 positions match TRBD2. This CDR3 has 16 residues. V shed 3 bases, J shed 0 bases, and the junction held 8 bases outside the gene matches. The V gene's germline CDR1 is LNHDA and CDR2 SQIVND (reference sequence). CDR3 sequence (DNA): TGTGCCAGTAGTATTGTGTATGGCGGGAGCTCCTACGAGCAGTACTTC. Translating it yields CASSIVYGGSSYEQYF.

This chain links TRBV18 with TRBJ2-3, with TRBD2 matching 9 bases. Per the germline V gene, CDR1 is KGHSH and CDR2 is LQKENI. The trim removed 2 bases at V and 4 bases at J, leaving 7 bases unmatched. The CDR3 totals 16 residues. For the CDR3, the DNA is TGTGCCAGCTCACCATCTAGTAGCGGGGGTCCAGATACGCAGTATTTT. It translates to CASSPSSSGGPDTQYF.